The entry below gives a single T cell receptor beta chain sequence along with its context. The target antigen is unknown. This record belongs to a study of T-cell memory formation after mild COVID-19. Whole-study results and caveats: A balance of CD4 and CD8 characterized clones contracting day 15 to 85, whereas later expanders leaned CD4+. Cross-reactive memory seemingly joined, as some responding clones were found in pre-infection memory.

After 5'RACE with constant-segment primers, TCR alpha and TCR beta cDNA libraries carrying sample barcodes and UMIs were obtained. Each CDR3 protein gets one entry after TCRdb re-called the 5' RACE reads with MiXCR. Among around 340,000 distinct CDR3 sequences, more than 20% were seen once, and the ten largest hold approximately 12%. This CDR3 spans 14 amino acids. The V gene end was trimmed by 3 bases and the J gene end by 6 bases; junction bases not matched to a gene: 6. The gene calls are TRBV12-3 or TRBV12-4 and TRBJ2-3; 7 nucleotides line up with TRBD2. This TCR was sampled from an adult woman who had mild COVID-19 (a few samples of this study predate the infection). Cell type and time point are not known. Source material: PBMCs or a T cell subset sorted from them (not recorded which). CDR3 DNA: TGTGCCAGCAGTTTCGTCCTTAGCGGGGATACGCAGTATTTT. It specifies CASSFVLSGDTQYF.